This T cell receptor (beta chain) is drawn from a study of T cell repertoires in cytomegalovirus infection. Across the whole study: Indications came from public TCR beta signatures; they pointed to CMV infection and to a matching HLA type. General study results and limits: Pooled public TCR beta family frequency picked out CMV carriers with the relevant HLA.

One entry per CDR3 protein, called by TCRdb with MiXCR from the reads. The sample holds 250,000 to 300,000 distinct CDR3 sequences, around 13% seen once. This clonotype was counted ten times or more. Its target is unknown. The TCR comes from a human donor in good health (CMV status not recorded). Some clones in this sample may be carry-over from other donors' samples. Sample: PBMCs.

CDR3 sequence: CASSLDRRTQYF. CDR3 in DNA: TGTGCCAGCAGCTTAGATCGGAGGACTCAGTACTTC. This chain uses TRBV7-2 with TRBJ2-7, with a tentative D call TRBD2 (5 bases). Per the germline V gene, CDR1 is SGHTA and CDR2 is FQGNSA. Trimming pared 1 base from V and 10 bases from J, leaving 11 bases between. CDR3 length: 12 amino acids.